Following are 10 T cell receptor beta chains from one sample sequenced in a study of shared clonotypes between healthy human individuals (dated by TCRdb to 2018 to 2021). CD8 naive samples were obtained by positive selection for CCR7 among CD45RO-negative cells, yielding a CD45RA+CCR7+ population from which TemRA cells were excluded. The library was produced with the immunoSEQ multiplex PCR assay. Entries here come from immuneACCESS through TCRdb and include only in-frame sequences with V and J called. Some clones fail to appear in such tables; in the studies checked, an unresolved V gene covers under half of the shortfall, and the cause of the remainder is unknown. This sample comprises millions of clones, around 96% of them detected only once. About 1.1% of the sample lies in the top ten. The sequenced sample consisted of naive CD8+ T cells sorted from blood. This sample's cell subset or site label indicates: CD45RA+CCR7+. Source of these receptors: a man in his late teens or twenties in good health.

This clone showed up just once. The chain joins TRBV7-2 to TRBJ2-7; 10 nucleotides match TRBD1. The CDR3 is made up of 17 amino acids. Trimming took 2 bases from V and 3 from J; bases not matched to a gene: 10. CDR1 and CDR2 from the germline V gene are SGHTA and FQGNSA. CDR3 nucleotides: TGTGCCAGCAGCTTAAAATCCGCGGACAGGGGGTTCTACGAGCAGTACTTC. Protein product: CASSLKSADRGFYEQYF.

The chain couples TRBV30 to TRBJ2-1; D remains ambiguous. The length of the CDR3 is 16 residues. The germline CDR1 and CDR2 sequences are GTSNPN and SVGIG (reference sequence). Trimming removed 4 bases from V and 0 bases from J, with 16 bases in between. The CDR3: CAWTEVGMSSYNEQFF. CDR3 nucleotides: TGTGCCTGGACAGAGGTGGGGATGAGCTCCTACAATGAGCAGTTCTTC.

A remark on this clone: Other nucleotide sequences in the sample specify the same CDR3. The chain links TRBV9 to TRBJ1-1; D might be TRBD1 (5 bases). Germline V lookup: CDR1 SGDLS, CDR2 YYNGEE. The V and J ends lost 4 bases and 2 bases respectively, with 9 bases between them. The CDR3 is 13 amino acids. CDR3 residues: CASSTGVNTEAFF. For the CDR3, the DNA is TGTGCCAGCAGCACAGGAGTTAACACTGAAGCTTTCTTT.

The chain is built from TRBV27 and TRBJ2-7, with no clear D. Germline V CDR1 and CDR2: MNHEY, SMNVEV (reference sequence). V shed 7 bases and J shed 0 bases, with 13 bases lying between them. This CDR3 region has 14 residues. The DNA for the CDR3 is TGTGCCAGCAATAGTCGTCTGGGCTCCTACGAGCAGTACTTC. This gives the protein CASNSRLGSYEQYF.

The J gene is TRBJ1-1, the V gene TRBV25-1; D unclear. CDR1 and CDR2 from the germline V gene are MGHDK and SYGVNS. The CDR3 consists of 14 residues. V lost 2 bases and J lost 1, with 8 bases in between. CDR3 residues: CASSERHSNTEAFF. DNA of the CDR3: TGTGCCAGCAGTGAAAGACACTCGAACACTGAAGCTTTCTTT.

The chain employs TRBV29-1 and TRBJ1-2; a weak D match, TRBD1 (6 bases). Trimming removed 4 bases at V and 7 bases at J, with 19 bases between. The CDR3 sequence is 14 residues long. Germline CDR1 is SQVTM and CDR2 is ANQGSEA. The chain's CDR3 is CSVGGDRWDSGYTF. The DNA for the CDR3 is TGCAGCGTTGGGGGTGACAGGTGGGACTCTGGCTACACCTTC.

Comment on this clone: This CDR3 is also generated by other DNA sequences in the sample. The V call is TRBV28, the J call TRBJ1-5, with 9 positions matching TRBD1. The CDR3 extends over 14 amino acids. The V gene's germline CDR1 is MDHEN and CDR2 SYDVKM. The V segment lost 5 bases and the J segment 5 bases; nucleotides outside the gene matches: 4. DNA for the CDR3: TGTGCCAGCAGTCTAGACAGGGGGTATCAGCCCCAGCATTTT. Amino acids: CASSLDRGYQPQHF.

The chain combines TRBV27 with TRBJ2-3, with D perhaps matching TRBD2 (5 bases). Trimming cost V 2 bases and J 3 bases, with 9 bases left between them. The CDR3 spans 14 residues. Germline CDR1 reads MNHEY; CDR2 reads SMNVEV (reference sequence). This CDR3 reads CASSLTRYTDTQYF. The CDR3 DNA is TGTGCCAGCAGTTTAACTAGATATACAGATACGCAGTATTTT.

This clone was seen only once. The chain carries TRBV27 and TRBJ2-3; 8 positions agree with TRBD2. The CDR3 covers 16 residues. V lost 0 bases, J lost 4 bases, and 6 bases stayed unmatched. CDR1 MNHEY and CDR2 SMNVEV come from the germline V gene (reference sequence). The chain's CDR3 is CASSLSIAGGPDTQYF. As DNA, the CDR3 is TGTGCCAGCAGTTTATCGATCGCGGGGGGTCCAGATACGCAGTATTTT.

This sequence joins TRBV27 and TRBJ2-7; 9 nucleotides match TRBD1. The CDR3 is 15 amino acids. From germline, CDR1 is MNHEY and CDR2 SMNVEV (reference sequence). The V and J ends lost 7 bases and 5 bases, in that order; junction bases with no gene match: 12. The CDR3 nucleotides are TGTGCCAGCACCAGTGTGGGGACAGGGAAGGACGAGCAGTACTTC. Its protein is CASTSVGTGKDEQYF.